This TCR beta chain was recorded in a study of CD8 T cells in ankylosing spondylitis. With regard to this clonotype: Its antigen is not identified.

Study-wide results and caveats: Prior literature has documented some motif variants in synovial fluid and blood from reactive arthritis. A TCR beta motif made of about eight highly homologous variants seemed typical of ankylosing spondylitis blood.

CDR1 and CDR2 from the germline V gene are DFQATT and SNEGSKA (reference sequence). Trimming cost V 2 bases and J 1 base, with 10 bases left between them. CDR3 length equals 14 residues. Libraries of TCR beta came from quantitative 5'-RACE with molecular barcodes. TCRdb reanalysed the 5' RACE reads using MiXCR and keeps one entry per CDR3 protein. Of 450,000 to 550,000 distinct CDR3 sequences listed, approximately 5.3% are singletons. The V gene is TRBV20-1, the J gene TRBJ2-3; maybe TRBD2 (6 bases). The clonotype was recovered from a male donor with ankylosing spondylitis. The source material was blood, either unsorted or a sorted T cell fraction (not recorded which). CDR3 sequence: CSARTGVGTDTQYF. The CDR3 DNA follows: TGCAGTGCTAGAACGGGAGTAGGCACAGATACGCAGTATTTT.